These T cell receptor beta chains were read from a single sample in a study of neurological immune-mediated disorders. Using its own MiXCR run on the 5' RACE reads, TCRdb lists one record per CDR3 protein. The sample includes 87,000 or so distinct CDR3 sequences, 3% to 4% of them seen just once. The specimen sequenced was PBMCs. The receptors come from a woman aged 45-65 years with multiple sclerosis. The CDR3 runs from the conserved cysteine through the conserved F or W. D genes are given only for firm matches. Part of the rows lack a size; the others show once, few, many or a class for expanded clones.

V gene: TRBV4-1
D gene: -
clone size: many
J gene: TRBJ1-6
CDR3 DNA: TGCGCCAGCAGCCAAAGGGCGAGCTCCTATAATTCACCCCTCCACTTT
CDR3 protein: CASSQRASSYNSPLHF

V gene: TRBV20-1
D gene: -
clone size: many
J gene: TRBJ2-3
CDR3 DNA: TGCAGTGCCAGCCTGGTCAGCACAGATACGCAGTATTTT
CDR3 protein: CSASLVSTDTQYF

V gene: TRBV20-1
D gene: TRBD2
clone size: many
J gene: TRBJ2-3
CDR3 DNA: TGCAGTGCAGAGCCGAGCGGGGGGAGAACAGATACGCAGTATTTT
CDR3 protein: CSAEPSGGRTDTQYF

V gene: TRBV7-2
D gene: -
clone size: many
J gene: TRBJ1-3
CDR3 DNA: TGTGCCAGCAGCCCCCGGGCCGGAAACACCATATATTTT
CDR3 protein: CASSPRAGNTIYF

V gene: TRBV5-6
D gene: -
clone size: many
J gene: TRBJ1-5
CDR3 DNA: TGTGCCAGCAGCTTGGGCAGGGATAGTATTGGCAATCAGCCCCAGCATTTT
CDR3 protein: CASSLGRDSIGNQPQHF

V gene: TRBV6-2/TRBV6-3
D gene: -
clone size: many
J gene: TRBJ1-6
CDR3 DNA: TGTGCCAGCAGGAAAACAGGGATCTCACCCCTCCACTTT
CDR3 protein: CASRKTGISPLHF

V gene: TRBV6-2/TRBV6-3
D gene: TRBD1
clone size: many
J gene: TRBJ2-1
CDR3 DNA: TGTGCCAGCAGTTACCGAGGGGGCGCGATCGACAATGAGCAGTTCTTC
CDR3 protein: CASSYRGGAIDNEQFF

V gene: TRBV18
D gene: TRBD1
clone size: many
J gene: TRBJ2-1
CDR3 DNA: TGTGCCAGCTCACCTTTCCAGGGGGCGGGGTCCTACAATGAGCAGTTCTTC
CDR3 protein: CASSPFQGAGSYNEQFF

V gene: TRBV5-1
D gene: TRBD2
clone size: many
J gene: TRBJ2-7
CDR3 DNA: TGCGCCAGCAGGTACGGACTAGCGGGTGCCTACGAGCAGTACTTC
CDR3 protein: CASRYGLAGAYEQYF

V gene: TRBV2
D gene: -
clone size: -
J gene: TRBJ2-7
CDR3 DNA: TGTGCCAGCAGTGGGCAGATCTCCTACGAGCAGTACTTC
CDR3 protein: CASSGQISYEQYF

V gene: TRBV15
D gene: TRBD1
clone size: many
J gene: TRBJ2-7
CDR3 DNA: TGTGCCACCAGCAGAGAGAAGGGGGCAGGTTCCTACGAGCAGTACTTC
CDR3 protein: CATSREKGAGSYEQYF

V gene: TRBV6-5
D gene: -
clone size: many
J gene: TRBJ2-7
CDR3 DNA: TGTGCCAGCAGTTACAGGGTTTCCTACGAGCAGTACTTC
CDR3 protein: CASSYRVSYEQYF

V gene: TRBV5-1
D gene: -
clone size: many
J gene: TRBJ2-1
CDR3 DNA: TGCGCCAGCAGCAAGGACAATGAGCAGTTCTTC
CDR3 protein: CASSKDNEQFF

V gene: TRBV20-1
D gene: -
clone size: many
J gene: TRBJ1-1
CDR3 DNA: TGCAGTGCTAGAGCAGCAGGGTGGACTGAAGCTTTCTTT
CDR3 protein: CSARAAGWTEAFF

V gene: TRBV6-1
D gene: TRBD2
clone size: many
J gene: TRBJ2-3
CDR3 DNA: TGTGCCAGCAGTGAATCATCGCGGGGGGATACGCAGTATTTT
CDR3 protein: CASSESSRGDTQYF

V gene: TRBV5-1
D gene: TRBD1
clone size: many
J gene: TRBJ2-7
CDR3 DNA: TGCGCCAGCAGCCTCGACAGGGTAACCGAGCAGTACTTC
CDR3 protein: CASSLDRVTEQYF

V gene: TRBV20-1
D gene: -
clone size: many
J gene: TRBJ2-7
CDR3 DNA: TGCAGTGCAAGGGACAACTCCTACGAGCAGTACTTC
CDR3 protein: CSARDNSYEQYF

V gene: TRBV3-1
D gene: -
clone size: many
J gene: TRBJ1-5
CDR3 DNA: TGTGCCAGCAGCAAAACTTTTAGCAATCAGCCCCAGCATTTT
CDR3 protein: CASSKTFSNQPQHF

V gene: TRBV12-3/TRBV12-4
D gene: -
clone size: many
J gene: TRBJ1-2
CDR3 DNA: TGTGCCAGCAGATACAGTCCTAACTATGGCTACACCTTC
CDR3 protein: CASRYSPNYGYTF

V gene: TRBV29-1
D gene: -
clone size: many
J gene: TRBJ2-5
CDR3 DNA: TGCAGCGCCCAGACGGGCCGGCAGCAGACCCAGTACTTC
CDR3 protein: CSAQTGRQQTQYF

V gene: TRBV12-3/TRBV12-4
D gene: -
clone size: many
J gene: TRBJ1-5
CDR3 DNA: TGTGCCAGCAGTTCCTTCGTGAGGGTGAGGAGCAATCAGCCCCAGCATTTT
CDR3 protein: CASSSFVRVRSNQPQHF

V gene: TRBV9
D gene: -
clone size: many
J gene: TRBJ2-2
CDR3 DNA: TGTGCCAGCAGCGTTTATAACACCGGGGAGCTGTTTTTT
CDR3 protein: CASSVYNTGELFF

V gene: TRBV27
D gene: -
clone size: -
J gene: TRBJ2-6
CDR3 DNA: TGTGCCAGCAGTTTATCAACAGGACCAAGCTCTGGGGCCAACGTCCTGACTTTC
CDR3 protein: CASSLSTGPSSGANVLTF

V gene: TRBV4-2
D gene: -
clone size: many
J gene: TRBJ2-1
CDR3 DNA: TGTGCCAGCAGCCAAGGTGTAGTCTACAATGAGCAGTTCTTC
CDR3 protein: CASSQGVVYNEQFF

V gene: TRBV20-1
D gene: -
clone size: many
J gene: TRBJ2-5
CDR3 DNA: TGCAGTGCTAGAGATTACGCCCATGAGCAGTACTTC
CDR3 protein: CSARDYAHEQYF

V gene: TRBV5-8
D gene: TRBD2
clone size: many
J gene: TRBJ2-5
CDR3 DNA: TGTGCCAGCAGCTTTGTCCCGACTAGCGAAGGGACCCAGTACTTC
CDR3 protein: CASSFVPTSEGTQYF

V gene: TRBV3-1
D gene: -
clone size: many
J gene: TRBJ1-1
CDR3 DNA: TGTGCCAGCAGCCAGGTAAACACTGAAGCTTTCTTT
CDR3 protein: CASSQVNTEAFF